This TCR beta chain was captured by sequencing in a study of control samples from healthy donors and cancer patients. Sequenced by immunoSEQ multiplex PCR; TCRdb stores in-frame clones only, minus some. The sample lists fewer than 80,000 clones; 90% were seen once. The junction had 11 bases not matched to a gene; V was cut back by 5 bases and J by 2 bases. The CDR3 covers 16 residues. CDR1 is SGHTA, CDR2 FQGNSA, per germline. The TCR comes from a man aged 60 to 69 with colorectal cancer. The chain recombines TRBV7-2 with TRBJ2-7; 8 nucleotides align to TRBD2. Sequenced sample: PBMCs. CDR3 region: CASSPGAGGGPYEQYF. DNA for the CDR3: TGTGCCAGCAGCCCTGGGGCCGGGGGGGGCCCCTACGAGCAGTACTTC.